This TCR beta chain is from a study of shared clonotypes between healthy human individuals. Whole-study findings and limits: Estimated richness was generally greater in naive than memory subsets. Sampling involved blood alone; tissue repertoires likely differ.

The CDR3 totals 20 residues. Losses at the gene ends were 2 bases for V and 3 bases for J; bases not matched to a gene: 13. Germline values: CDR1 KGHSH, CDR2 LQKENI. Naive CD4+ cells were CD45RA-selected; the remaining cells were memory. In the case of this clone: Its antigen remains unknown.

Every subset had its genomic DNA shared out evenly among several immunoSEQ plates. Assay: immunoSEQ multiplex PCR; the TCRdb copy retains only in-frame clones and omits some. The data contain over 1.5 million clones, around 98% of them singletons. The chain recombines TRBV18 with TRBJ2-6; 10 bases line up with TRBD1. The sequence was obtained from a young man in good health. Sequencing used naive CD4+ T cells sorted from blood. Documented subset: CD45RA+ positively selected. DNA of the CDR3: TGTGCCAGCTCACCATTGGATGCGACAGGGGGCTTAGGTGGGGCCAACGTCCTGACTTTC. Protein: CASSPLDATGGLGGANVLTF.